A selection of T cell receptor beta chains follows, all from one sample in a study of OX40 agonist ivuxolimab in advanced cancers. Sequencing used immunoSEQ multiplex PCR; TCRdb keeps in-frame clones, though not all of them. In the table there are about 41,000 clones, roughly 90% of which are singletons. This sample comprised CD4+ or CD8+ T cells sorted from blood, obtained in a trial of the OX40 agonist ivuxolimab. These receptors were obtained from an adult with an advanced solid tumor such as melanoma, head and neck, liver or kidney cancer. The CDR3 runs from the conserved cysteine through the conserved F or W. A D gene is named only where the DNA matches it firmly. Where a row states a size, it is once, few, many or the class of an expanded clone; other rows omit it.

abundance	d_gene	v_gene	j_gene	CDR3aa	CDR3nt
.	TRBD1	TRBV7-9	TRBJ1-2	CASSRDRGQSYGYTF	TGTGCCAGCAGCCGGGACAGGGGGCAAAGCTATGGCTACACCTTC
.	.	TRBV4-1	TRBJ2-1	CASSQDIVRGVDNEQFF	TGCGCCAGCAGCCAAGATATTGTGAGGGGCGTGGACAATGAGCAGTTCTTC
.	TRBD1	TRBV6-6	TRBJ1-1	CASSYTGGITEAFF	TGTGCCAGCAGTTACACAGGGGGCATCACTGAAGCTTTCTTT
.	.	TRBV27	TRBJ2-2	CASSLSRQNTGELFF	TGTGCCAGCAGTTTATCGCGGCAGAACACCGGGGAGCTGTTTTTT
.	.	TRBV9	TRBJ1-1	CASSVASGVPAFF	TGTGCCAGCAGCGTAGCGTCGGGGGTACCAGCTTTCTTT
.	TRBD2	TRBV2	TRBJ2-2	CASSETGGTYTGELFF	TGTGCCAGCAGTGAAACCGGGGGGACTTACACCGGGGAGCTGTTTTTT
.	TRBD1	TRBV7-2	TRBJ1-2	CASSPLGGQGVYGYTF	TGTGCCAGCAGCCCGCTGGGGGGACAGGGGGTTTATGGCTACACCTTC
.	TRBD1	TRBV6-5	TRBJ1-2	CASSSTGVGYGYTF	TGTGCCAGCAGTTCGACAGGGGTGGGGTATGGCTACACCTTC
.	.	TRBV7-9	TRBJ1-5	CASSRDGNQPQHF	TGTGCCAGCAGCCGGGACGGCAATCAGCCCCAGCATTTT
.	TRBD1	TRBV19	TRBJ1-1	CASSAPDRGLRTEAFF	TGTGCCAGTAGTGCCCCGGACAGGGGTTTGAGAACTGAAGCTTTCTTT
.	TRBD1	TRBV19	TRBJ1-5	CASSVAGGRQPQHF	TGTGCCAGTAGTGTCGCAGGGGGCAGGCAGCCCCAGCATTTT
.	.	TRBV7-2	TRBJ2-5	CASSLRARGGRETQYF	TGTGCCAGCAGCTTAAGGGCTCGTGGCGGCAGAGAGACCCAGTACTTC
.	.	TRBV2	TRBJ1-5	CASSRDGDQPQHF	TGTGCCAGCAGTAGGGACGGGGATCAGCCCCAGCATTTT
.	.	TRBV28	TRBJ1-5	CASSRRLGNQPQHF	TGTGCCAGCAGTCGGCGACTCGGCAATCAGCCCCAGCATTTT
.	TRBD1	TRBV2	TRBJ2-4	CASSDMRGRGNIQYF	TGTGCCAGCAGTGATATGAGGGGGCGCGGAAACATTCAGTACTTC
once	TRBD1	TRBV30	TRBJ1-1	CAWSVRTGGWGMNTEAFF	TGTGCCTGGAGTGTTAGGACAGGGGGCTGGGGAATGAACACTGAAGCTTTCTTT
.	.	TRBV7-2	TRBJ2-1	CASSLGSGLTNEQFF	TGTGCCAGCAGCTTAGGATCGGGCCTAACGAATGAGCAGTTCTTC
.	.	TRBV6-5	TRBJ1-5	CASQQGAYQPQHF	TGTGCCAGTCAACAAGGGGCGTATCAGCCCCAGCATTTT
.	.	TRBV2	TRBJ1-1	CASTFSDMNTEAFF	TGTGCCAGCACTTTCAGTGACATGAACACTGAAGCTTTCTTT
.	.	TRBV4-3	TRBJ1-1	CASSQDHGSAEAFF	TGCGCCAGCAGCCAAGATCACGGGTCGGCTGAAGCTTTCTTT
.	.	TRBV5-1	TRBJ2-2	CASSLGSSNTGELFF	TGCGCCAGCAGCTTGGGGAGCTCGAACACCGGGGAGCTGTTTTTT
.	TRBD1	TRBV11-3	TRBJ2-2	CASSDRGSNTGELFF	TGTGCCAGCAGCGACAGGGGGTCGAACACCGGGGAGCTGTTTTTT
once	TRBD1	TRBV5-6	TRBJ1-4	CASSEQTGATNEKLFF	TGTGCCAGCAGCGAGCAAACAGGGGCAACTAATGAAAAACTGTTTTTT
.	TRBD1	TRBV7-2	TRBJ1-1	CASSLGQGYTEAFF	TGTGCCAGCAGCCTGGGACAGGGTTACACTGAAGCTTTCTTT
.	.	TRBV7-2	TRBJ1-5	CASSLAGGRGQPQHF	TGTGCCAGCAGCTTAGCGGGGGGAAGGGGTCAGCCCCAGCATTTT
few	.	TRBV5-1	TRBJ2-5	CASSPAGTAEETQYF	TGCGCCAGCAGCCCCGCCGGGACGGCTGAGGAGACCCAGTACTTC
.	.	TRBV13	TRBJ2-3	CASSPGTATDTQYF	TGTGCCAGCAGCCCGGGGACGGCCACAGATACGCAGTATTTT
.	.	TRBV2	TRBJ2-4	CASSDQNIQYF	TGTGCCAGCAGTGACCAAAACATTCAGTACTTC
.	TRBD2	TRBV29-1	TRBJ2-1	CSVTAGGPWDEQFF	TGCAGCGTTACAGCGGGGGGGCCTTGGGATGAGCAGTTCTTC
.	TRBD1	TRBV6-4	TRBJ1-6	CASTRDREDSPLHF	TGTGCCAGCACAAGGGACAGGGAAGATTCACCCCTCCACTTT
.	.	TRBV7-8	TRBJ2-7	CASSLVGGAHEQYF	TGTGCCAGCAGCTTAGTGGGTGGGGCACACGAGCAGTACTTC
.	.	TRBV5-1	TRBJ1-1	CASSLVSLNTEAFF	TGCGCCAGCAGCTTGGTCTCCCTTAACACTGAAGCTTTCTTT
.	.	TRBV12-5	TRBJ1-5	CASGSTGESPQHF	TGTGCTAGTGGTTCCACGGGTGAATCGCCCCAGCATTTT
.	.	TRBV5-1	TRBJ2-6	CASSFTQGRVGANVLTF	TGCGCCAGCAGCTTTACGCAGGGAAGAGTTGGGGCCAACGTCCTGACTTTC
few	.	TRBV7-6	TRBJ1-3	CASSLGPNSGNTIYF	TGTGCCAGCAGCTTAGGACCGAACTCTGGAAACACCATATATTTT
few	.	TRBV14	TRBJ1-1	CASSQDRGQIDTEAFF	TGTGCCAGCAGCCAAGACCGCGGACAAATAGACACTGAAGCTTTCTTT
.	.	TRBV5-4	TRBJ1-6	CASSLDRPKSPLHF	TGTGCCAGCAGCTTAGACAGGCCCAAATCACCCCTCCACTTT
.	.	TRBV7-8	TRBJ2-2	CASSPSAGSPGELFF	TGTGCCAGCAGCCCCTCCGCGGGGTCCCCCGGGGAGCTGTTTTTT
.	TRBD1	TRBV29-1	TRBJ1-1	CSVEYPTGLTEAFF	TGCAGCGTTGAATATCCGACAGGGCTCACTGAAGCTTTCTTT
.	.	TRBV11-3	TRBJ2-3	CASSLGRSTDTQYF	TGTGCCAGCAGCCTAGGGAGAAGCACAGATACGCAGTATTTT
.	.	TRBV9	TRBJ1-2	CASSVAPSDYGYTF	TGTGCCAGCAGCGTAGCACCGTCTGACTATGGCTACACCTTC
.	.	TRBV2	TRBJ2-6	CASTEQPSGANVLTF	TGTGCCAGCACCGAACAACCCTCTGGGGCCAACGTCCTGACTTTC
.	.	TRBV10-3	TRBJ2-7	CAISESIPGSAGNEQYF	TGTGCCATCAGTGAGTCGATCCCCGGGTCGGCCGGCAACGAGCAGTACTTC
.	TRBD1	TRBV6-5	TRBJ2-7	CASSPHGQGNNEQYF	TGTGCCAGCAGCCCCCACGGACAGGGGAACAACGAGCAGTACTTC
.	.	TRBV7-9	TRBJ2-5	CASSSAPTGETQYF	TGTGCCAGCAGCTCGGCCCCGACGGGAGAGACCCAGTACTTC
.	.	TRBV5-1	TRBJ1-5	CASSLDNNQPQHF	TGCGCCAGCAGCTTGGATAACAATCAGCCCCAGCATTTT
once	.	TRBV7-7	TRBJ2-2	CASSLVGDTGELFF	TGTGCTAGCAGCTTAGTCGGAGACACCGGGGAGCTGTTTTTT
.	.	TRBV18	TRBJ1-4	CASSPRRNEKLFF	TGTGCCAGCTCACCCCGACGGAATGAAAAACTGTTTTTT
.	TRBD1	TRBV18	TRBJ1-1	CASSQGQVNEAFF	TGTGCCAGCTCACAAGGACAGGTAAATGAAGCTTTCTTT
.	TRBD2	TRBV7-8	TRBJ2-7	CASSPGTAGGEQYF	TGTGCCAGCAGCCCGGGAACAGCGGGGGGCGAGCAGTACTTC